This is a list of T cell receptor beta chains from one sample in a study of T-cell reconstitution after alpha-beta-depleted transplantation in children. Each CDR3 protein is one row after TCRdb ran MiXCR on the PCR reads. This sample has about 260,000 distinct CDR3 sequences; approximately 8% occur once, and the top ten carry less than 8%. Material: PBMCs, mostly from graft donor cells, obtained 180 days after TCRalphabeta/CD19-depleted stem cell transplant. These receptors were taken from a male patient aged 5 to 17 who had a stem cell transplant for acute lymphoblastic leukemia, so the T cells may come from the graft donor. Each CDR3 is given with its conserved first and last residue. Fields, in order: J gene, D gene, V gene, clone size, CDR3 DNA, CDR3 protein. A D gene is named only where the DNA matches it firmly. Size values are once, few and many counts, or a class for expanded clones, and some rows have none.

j_call: TRBJ1-6
d_call: .
v_call: TRBV28
clone_size: many
cdr3_nt: TGTGCCAGCAGGGAGAGCTATAATTCACCCCTCCACTTT
cdr3_aa: CASRESYNSPLHF

j_call: TRBJ1-1
d_call: .
v_call: TRBV20-1
clone_size: many
cdr3_nt: TGCAGCTTGTACTCCAAGAACACTGAAGCTTTCTTT
cdr3_aa: CSLYSKNTEAFF

j_call: TRBJ2-1
d_call: .
v_call: TRBV11-2
clone_size: many
cdr3_nt: TGTGCCAGCAGCCCCGCGTCCCCTCTCCGGATCCATGAGCAGTTCTTC
cdr3_aa: CASSPASPLRIHEQFF

j_call: TRBJ2-2
d_call: TRBD2
v_call: TRBV4-3
clone_size: many
cdr3_nt: TGCGCCAGCAGCCTCACAAAGTTACGGGGGGCGAACACCGGGGAGCTGTTTTTT
cdr3_aa: CASSLTKLRGANTGELFF

j_call: TRBJ2-2
d_call: TRBD1
v_call: TRBV6-1
clone_size: many
cdr3_nt: TGTGCCAGCAGAAAACAGGGGGCGGGCGGGGAGCTGTTTTTT
cdr3_aa: CASRKQGAGGELFF

j_call: TRBJ1-5
d_call: TRBD1
v_call: TRBV4-3
clone_size: .
cdr3_nt: TGCGCCAGCAGCCAAGACGGGACAGGGGTTCAGCCCCAGCATTTT
cdr3_aa: CASSQDGTGVQPQHF

j_call: TRBJ1-6
d_call: TRBD1
v_call: TRBV5-1
clone_size: .
cdr3_nt: TGCGCCAGCAGCTCCTCACCCGGGACAGGTGATTCACCCCTCCACTTT
cdr3_aa: CASSSSPGTGDSPLHF

j_call: TRBJ2-1
d_call: TRBD2
v_call: TRBV4-2
clone_size: once
cdr3_nt: TGTGCCATGGGCTTCGGGACTAGCGGGGTGCCTTCCTACAATGAGCAGTTCTTC
cdr3_aa: CAMGFGTSGVPSYNEQFF

j_call: TRBJ1-5
d_call: .
v_call: TRBV20-1
clone_size: many
cdr3_nt: TGCAGTGCTAGAGGACCGGGGGCGCCGGGCCAGCCCCAGCATTTT
cdr3_aa: CSARGPGAPGQPQHF

j_call: TRBJ1-1
d_call: .
v_call: TRBV20-1
clone_size: many
cdr3_nt: TGCAGTGCTAGAGGGCTTCGACTGGGCATGAACACTGAAGCTTTCTTT
cdr3_aa: CSARGLRLGMNTEAFF

j_call: TRBJ2-2
d_call: TRBD2
v_call: TRBV3-1
clone_size: many
cdr3_nt: TGTGCCAGCAGCCAAGTTGCAGCGGGAACCTTGGGGAGGACCGGGGAGCTGTTTTTT
cdr3_aa: CASSQVAAGTLGRTGELFF

j_call: TRBJ2-1
d_call: TRBD2
v_call: TRBV3-1
clone_size: many
cdr3_nt: TGTGCCAGCAGCCCCGGGGTAGCGGGTACTGAGCAGTTCTTC
cdr3_aa: CASSPGVAGTEQFF

j_call: TRBJ2-1
d_call: TRBD2
v_call: TRBV24-1
clone_size: many
cdr3_nt: TGTGCCACCAGTGAAACGAGCGGGAGGGTGAGCAATGAGCAGTTCTTC
cdr3_aa: CATSETSGRVSNEQFF

j_call: TRBJ2-7
d_call: .
v_call: TRBV7-1
clone_size: .
cdr3_nt: TGTGCCAGCAGTCAACCGATGAGCCCACAGGACGAGCAGTACTTC
cdr3_aa: CASSQPMSPQDEQYF

j_call: TRBJ2-5
d_call: .
v_call: TRBV4-2
clone_size: many
cdr3_nt: TGTGCCAGCAGCCAAGATAAGAGGGACCAAGAGACCCAGTACTTC
cdr3_aa: CASSQDKRDQETQYF

j_call: TRBJ2-3
d_call: .
v_call: TRBV29-1
clone_size: many
cdr3_nt: TGCAGCGTTCCTACAGGCGCCAGCGGTACGCAGTATTTT
cdr3_aa: CSVPTGASGTQYF

j_call: TRBJ2-3
d_call: .
v_call: TRBV5-1
clone_size: many
cdr3_nt: TGCGCCAGCAGCCGGGGGCCCTACACAGATACGCAGTATTTT
cdr3_aa: CASSRGPYTDTQYF

j_call: TRBJ1-6
d_call: .
v_call: TRBV20-1
clone_size: many
cdr3_nt: TGCAGTGCTAGAGATCTAGGCCGAGTTGAAGCCCTCCACTTT
cdr3_aa: CSARDLGRVEALHF

j_call: TRBJ2-2
d_call: .
v_call: TRBV24-1
clone_size: .
cdr3_nt: TGTGCCACCAGCCCCTTGTGGGGCACCGGGGAGCTGTTTTTT
cdr3_aa: CATSPLWGTGELFF

j_call: TRBJ2-1
d_call: .
v_call: TRBV3-1
clone_size: many
cdr3_nt: TGTGCCAGCAGCTACGGAACTAGGGGGGCAGATGAGCAGTTCTTC
cdr3_aa: CASSYGTRGADEQFF

j_call: TRBJ1-5
d_call: .
v_call: TRBV5-5
clone_size: many
cdr3_nt: TGTGCCAGCAGCTTACAGCCGTATAGCAATCAGCCCCAGCATTTT
cdr3_aa: CASSLQPYSNQPQHF

j_call: TRBJ1-2
d_call: .
v_call: TRBV3-1
clone_size: many
cdr3_nt: TGTGCCAGCAGCCAAGGCCCACTCTATGGCTACACCTTC
cdr3_aa: CASSQGPLYGYTF

j_call: TRBJ1-6
d_call: TRBD1
v_call: TRBV9
clone_size: many
cdr3_nt: TGTGCCAGCAGCACGACAGGGATTTCACCCCTCCACTTT
cdr3_aa: CASSTTGISPLHF

j_call: TRBJ1-2
d_call: TRBD1
v_call: TRBV28
clone_size: many
cdr3_nt: TGTGCCAGCAGTTTAACCTCCCTGGACAGGGACTATGGCTACACCTTC
cdr3_aa: CASSLTSLDRDYGYTF

j_call: TRBJ1-2
d_call: .
v_call: TRBV28
clone_size: many
cdr3_nt: TGTGCCAGCAGTTTTGAAGTAAATGGCTACACCTTC
cdr3_aa: CASSFEVNGYTF

j_call: TRBJ2-3
d_call: .
v_call: TRBV19
clone_size: many
cdr3_nt: TGTGCCAGTAGTATGAAGGCAGGAGATACGCAGTATTTT
cdr3_aa: CASSMKAGDTQYF

j_call: TRBJ2-1
d_call: TRBD2
v_call: TRBV3-1
clone_size: few
cdr3_nt: TGTGCCAGCAGCCCCCGTTGGGTAGCGGGGTCCAATGAGCAGTTCTTC
cdr3_aa: CASSPRWVAGSNEQFF

j_call: TRBJ2-1
d_call: .
v_call: TRBV12-3/TRBV12-4
clone_size: many
cdr3_nt: TGTGCCAGCAGTCCCCGGGCACCAACCTACAATGAGCAGTTCTTC
cdr3_aa: CASSPRAPTYNEQFF

j_call: TRBJ2-2
d_call: .
v_call: TRBV9
clone_size: many
cdr3_nt: TGTGCCAGCAGAGGAGACGCGAACACCGGGGAGCTGTTTTTT
cdr3_aa: CASRGDANTGELFF

j_call: TRBJ1-1
d_call: .
v_call: TRBV6-5
clone_size: many
cdr3_nt: TGTGCCAGCAGTTACCGCGACAGGTCGCCGAACACTGAAGCTTTCTTT
cdr3_aa: CASSYRDRSPNTEAFF

j_call: TRBJ2-7
d_call: TRBD2
v_call: TRBV20-1
clone_size: many
cdr3_nt: TGCAGCAGCGGGAGGCCCTCCTACGAGCAGTACTTC
cdr3_aa: CSSGRPSYEQYF

j_call: TRBJ2-7
d_call: .
v_call: TRBV7-9
clone_size: many
cdr3_nt: TGTGCCAGCAGCTTGGACGGTACCTTC
cdr3_aa: CASSLDGTF

j_call: TRBJ1-5
d_call: TRBD1
v_call: TRBV29-1
clone_size: many
cdr3_nt: TGCAGCGTCCAATTGACAGGGCGGGACCAGCCCCAGCATTTT
cdr3_aa: CSVQLTGRDQPQHF

j_call: TRBJ1-6
d_call: .
v_call: TRBV4-3
clone_size: many
cdr3_nt: TGCGCCAGCAGTCCAACAGGGAATTCACCCCTCCACTTT
cdr3_aa: CASSPTGNSPLHF

j_call: TRBJ2-1
d_call: .
v_call: TRBV7-9
clone_size: many
cdr3_nt: TGTGCCAGCAGCACACCTGACGGATACAATGAGCAGTTCTTC
cdr3_aa: CASSTPDGYNEQFF

j_call: TRBJ2-1
d_call: TRBD2
v_call: TRBV3-1
clone_size: many
cdr3_nt: TGTGCCAGCAGCCAAGTCTATGGACTAGCGGCTACCAGCTCCTACAATGAGCAGTTCTTC
cdr3_aa: CASSQVYGLAATSSYNEQFF

j_call: TRBJ1-2
d_call: TRBD1
v_call: TRBV6-1
clone_size: many
cdr3_nt: TGTGCCAGCATCTCCCGGGACAGGGGTGGCTACACCTTC
cdr3_aa: CASISRDRGGYTF

j_call: TRBJ2-7
d_call: TRBD1
v_call: TRBV27
clone_size: many
cdr3_nt: TGTGCCAGCAGTTCCCCCCGGGACAGGGTATACGAGCAGTACTTC
cdr3_aa: CASSSPRDRVYEQYF

j_call: TRBJ2-3
d_call: TRBD1
v_call: TRBV6-5
clone_size: many
cdr3_nt: TGTGCCAGCAGTTACTCCAGGGGGCGGATGGCCACAGATACGCAGTATTTT
cdr3_aa: CASSYSRGRMATDTQYF